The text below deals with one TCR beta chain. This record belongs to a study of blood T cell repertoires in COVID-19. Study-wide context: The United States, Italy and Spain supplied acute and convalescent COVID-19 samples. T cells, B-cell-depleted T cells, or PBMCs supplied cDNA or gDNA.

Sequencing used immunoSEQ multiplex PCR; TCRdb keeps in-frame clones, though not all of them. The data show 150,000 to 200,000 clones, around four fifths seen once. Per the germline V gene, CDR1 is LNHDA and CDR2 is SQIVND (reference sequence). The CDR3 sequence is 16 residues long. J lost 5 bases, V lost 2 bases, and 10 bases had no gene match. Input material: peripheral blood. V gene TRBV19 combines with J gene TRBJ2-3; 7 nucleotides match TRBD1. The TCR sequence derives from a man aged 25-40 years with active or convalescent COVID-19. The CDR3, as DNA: TGTGCCAGTAGTATACGGCCGAGGGGGCCGGGAGATACGCAGTATTTT. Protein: CASSIRPRGPGDTQYF.